This T cell receptor beta chain derives from a study of post-analysis software for immune sequencing data. Findings and limits, study-wide: F-measure co-clustering was strong for batch-matched samples. Among multiple sclerosis patients, normalized Chao1 diversity was significantly below that of controls. Patients carried five TRBV segments more frequently than controls did, and TRBV5-6, TRBV5-1 and TRBV20-1 were among them.

The ends were cut back, 3 bases at V and 5 bases at J, with 10 bases in the middle. The CDR3 has 12 residues. Germline CDR1 DFQATT, CDR2 SNEGSKA (reference sequence). Sequencing libraries made from TCR beta cDNA carried unique molecular identifiers. TCRdb recomputed calls from the PCR reads with MiXCR, one row per CDR3 protein. Of approximately 660,000 distinct CDR3 sequences listed, 59% are singletons. This clonotype was seen more than once but under ten times. Its target is unknown. The chain is built from TRBV20-1 and TRBJ2-5; D may be TRBD2 (5 bases). The sample comprised blood. This clonotype originated in a girl aged 2 to 10 with multiple sclerosis. For the CDR3, the DNA is TGCAGTGCTAGTCTAGCCGGGGAGACCCAGTACTTC. This encodes CSASLAGETQYF.